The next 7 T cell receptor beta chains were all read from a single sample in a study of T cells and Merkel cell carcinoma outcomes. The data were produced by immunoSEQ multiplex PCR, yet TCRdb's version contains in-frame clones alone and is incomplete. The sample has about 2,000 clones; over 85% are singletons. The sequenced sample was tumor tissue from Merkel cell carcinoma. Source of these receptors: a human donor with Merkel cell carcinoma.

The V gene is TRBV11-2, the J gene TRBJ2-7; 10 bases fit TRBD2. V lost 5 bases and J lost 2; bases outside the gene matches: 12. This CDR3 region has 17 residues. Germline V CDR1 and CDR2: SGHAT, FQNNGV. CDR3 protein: CASSPDGWTSGTYEQYF. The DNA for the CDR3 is TGTGCCAGCAGCCCCGACGGGTGGACTAGCGGCACCTACGAGCAGTACTTC.

Here the CDR3 reads CASSYTRGRTETQYF. The CDR3 coding sequence is TGTGCCAGCAGTTACACGCGGGGTCGGACAGAGACCCAGTACTTC. This rearrangement joins TRBV6-6 to TRBJ2-5, with D perhaps matching TRBD2 (6 bases). CDR1 and CDR2 (germline): MNHNY, SVGAGI (reference sequence). CDR3 length: 15 residues. Between the trimmed V and J ends, which lost 2 bases and 4 bases, there was a span of 14 bases.

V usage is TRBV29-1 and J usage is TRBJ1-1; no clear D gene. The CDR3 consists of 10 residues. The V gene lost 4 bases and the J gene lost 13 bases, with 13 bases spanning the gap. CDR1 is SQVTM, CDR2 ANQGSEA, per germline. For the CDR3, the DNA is TGCAGCGTTGGAGGTAGGGAAAATTTCTTT. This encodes CSVGGRENFF.

The CDR3 nucleotides read TGTGCCAGCAGTCCGGACTTAAGCTCCTACAATGAGCAGTTCTTC. This codes for CASSPDLSSYNEQFF. The chain employs TRBV6-5 and TRBJ2-1; TRBD2 is a possible D gene (5 bases). This CDR3 has 15 amino acids. Germline V lookup: CDR1 MNHEY, CDR2 SVGAGI. The V gene lost 5 bases and the J gene lost 0 bases, with 11 bases spanning the gap.

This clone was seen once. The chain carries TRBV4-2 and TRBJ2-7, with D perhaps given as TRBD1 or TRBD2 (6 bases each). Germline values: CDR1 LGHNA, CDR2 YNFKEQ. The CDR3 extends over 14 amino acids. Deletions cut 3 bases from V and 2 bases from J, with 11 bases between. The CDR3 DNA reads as TGTGCCAGCAGCCAGGGGGGCGATACCTACGAGCAGTACTTC. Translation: CASSQGGDTYEQYF.

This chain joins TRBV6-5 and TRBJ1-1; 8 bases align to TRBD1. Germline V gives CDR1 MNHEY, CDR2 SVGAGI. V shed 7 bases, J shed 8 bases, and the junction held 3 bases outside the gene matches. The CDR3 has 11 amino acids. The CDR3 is CASKRDREAFF. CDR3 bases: TGTGCCAGCAAGAGGGACAGGGAAGCTTTCTTT.

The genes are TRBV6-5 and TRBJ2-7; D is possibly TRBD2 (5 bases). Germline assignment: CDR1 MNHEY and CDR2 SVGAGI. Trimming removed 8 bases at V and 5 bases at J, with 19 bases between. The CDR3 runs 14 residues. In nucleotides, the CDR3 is TGTGCCAGCCGAGGCTGGCGGGTGGAGGACGAGCAGTACTTC. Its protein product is CASRGWRVEDEQYF.